This entry concerns a single T cell receptor beta chain. These data belong to a study of blood T cell repertoires in COVID-19. Participants spanned ages roughly 18 to 95 years and resided in about two dozen US areas. Germline V lookup: CDR1 MGHRA, CDR2 YSYEKL. There are 16 residues in the CDR3. Trimming cost V 3 bases and J 3 bases; bases outside gene matches: 7. Measured with immunoSEQ multiplex PCR; TCRdb has only the in-frame clones, and not every one. This table has approximately 280,000 clones, more than 75% appearing once. This chain joins TRBV4-1 and TRBJ2-7; the match to TRBD2 covers 11 bases. This TCR came from a young woman who had recovered from COVID-19. The sequencing input was PBMCs or T cells enriched from blood (not recorded which). This CDR3 reads CASSHASGGSGYEQYF. The CDR3 DNA reads TGCGCCAGCAGCCACGCTAGCGGGGGGTCTGGCTACGAGCAGTACTTC.